This TCR beta chain was observed in a study of technical replicates of blood from a handful of donors. Using immunoSEQ multiplex PCR, the repertoire was profiled, and TCRdb retains in-frame clones only, with some absent. The profile covers 75,000 or so clones, with approximately 95% appearing a single time and 0.25% taken by the ten largest. This clone was observed a single time. An end of the junction does not agree with germline; a read error may underlie this. The sequencing input was T cells isolated from PBMCs. The clonotype originates from a human donor in good health.

The CDR3 DNA sequence: TGCAGCGTTGACTCGGACAGGTCCTTCTTC. This codes for CSVDSDRSFF. The genes are TRBV29-1 and TRBJ1-2; 7 positions agree with TRBD1. The CDR3 loop spans 10 amino acids. Germline CDR1 is SQVTM and CDR2 is ANQGSEA.